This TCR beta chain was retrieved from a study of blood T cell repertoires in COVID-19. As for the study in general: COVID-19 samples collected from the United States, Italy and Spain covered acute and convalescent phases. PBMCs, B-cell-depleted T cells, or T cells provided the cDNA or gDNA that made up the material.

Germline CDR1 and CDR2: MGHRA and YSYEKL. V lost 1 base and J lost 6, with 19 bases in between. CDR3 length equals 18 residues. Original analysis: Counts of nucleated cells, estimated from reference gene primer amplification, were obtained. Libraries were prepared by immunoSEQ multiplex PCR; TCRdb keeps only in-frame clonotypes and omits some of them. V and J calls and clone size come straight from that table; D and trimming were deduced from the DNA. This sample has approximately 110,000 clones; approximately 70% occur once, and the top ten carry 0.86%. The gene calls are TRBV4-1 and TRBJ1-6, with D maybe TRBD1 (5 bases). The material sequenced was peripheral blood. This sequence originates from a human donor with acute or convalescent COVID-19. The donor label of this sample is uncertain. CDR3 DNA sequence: TGCGCCAGCAGCCAAGTGGACATGGGGTTTCGTAGTAATTCACCCCTCCACTTT. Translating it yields CASSQVDMGFRSNSPLHF.